One sample yielded the 29 T cell receptor beta chains listed below, sequenced in a study of cytomegalovirus exposure and HLA in healthy donors. PCR was performed using 60 Vbeta and 13 Jbeta primers. Profiled with immunoSEQ multiplex PCR; TCRdb holds only in-frame clones, not every one. The sample carries 100,000 to 150,000 clones, 80% recorded once. Sequences were obtained from PBMCs. The receptors were gathered from a male donor in good health and CMV-seronegative.

The genes are TRBV15 and TRBJ1-5; no definite D call. CDR3 length: 15 amino acids. The V end lost 3 bases, the J end lost 1 base, and 10 bases lay between the germline ends. The germline V gene encodes CDR1 LNHNV and CDR2 YYDKDF (reference sequence). CDR3 in DNA: TGTGCCACCAGCAGTGGGGAGGTAAGCAATCAGCCCCAGCATTTT. Translation gives CATSSGEVSNQPQHF.

This clone was recorded a few times. V and J are TRBV7-9 and TRBJ1-3; tentatively, D is TRBD1 (6 bases). Trimming took off 5 bases at V and 2 bases at J, with 13 bases between the two ends. This CDR3 comprises 15 residues. Germline values: CDR1 SEHNR, CDR2 FQNEAQ (reference sequence). This CDR3 is CASSPTGGPGNTIYF. The DNA for the CDR3 is TGTGCCAGCAGCCCCACGGGGGGCCCTGGAAACACCATATATTTT.

The gene calls are TRBV5-1 and TRBJ2-7; 7 bases map to TRBD2. CDR1 is SGHRS and CDR2 is YFSETQ in the germline V gene. This CDR3 contains 14 residues. V lost 3 bases to trimming and J lost 0 bases; unmatched junction nucleotides: 3. CDR3 protein: CASSWGGSSYEQYF. Written as DNA, the CDR3 is TGCGCCAGCAGCTGGGGGGGTTCCTCCTACGAGCAGTACTTC.

The table lists this clone with a count of one. This rearrangement joins TRBV15 to TRBJ2-1, with a possible D match to TRBD2 (6 bases). Germline CDR1 is LNHNV and CDR2 is YYDKDF (reference sequence). The CDR3 spans 16 residues. Trimming removed 4 bases at V and 0 bases at J, with 13 bases between. This CDR3 reads CATSKRDSRSYNEQFF. The DNA for the CDR3 is TGTGCCACCAGCAAAAGGGACTCCCGCTCCTACAATGAGCAGTTCTTC.

This rearrangement joins TRBV7-2 to TRBJ2-7; 13 bases are shared with TRBD2. Germline-derived CDR1 and CDR2 are SGHTA and FQGNSA. V was clipped by 5 bases and J by 7 bases; unmatched bases: 8. The CDR3 is 15 residues long. Written as DNA, the CDR3 is TGTGCCAGCAGCCTAGGACTAGCGGGGGCCGGGGAGCAGTACTTC. This codes for CASSLGLAGAGEQYF.

This clone was seen a handful of times. The sample has other DNA sequences that encode this CDR3 too. V gene TRBV7-8 combines with J gene TRBJ2-1, with D possibly being TRBD2 (6 bases). CDR1 is SGHVS and CDR2 is FQNEAQ in the germline V gene. The CDR3 length is 16 residues. The V end lost 5 bases, the J end lost 0 bases, and 14 bases lay between the germline ends. The CDR3, as DNA: TGTGCCAGCAGCCCGAACGGGGGTAGCTCCTACAATGAGCAGTTCTTC. Translated, it gives CASSPNGGSSYNEQFF.

The chain recombines TRBV12-5 with TRBJ2-1; 7 positions match TRBD1. The CDR3 is 16 residues long. The junction had 11 bases not matched to a gene; V was cut back by 4 bases and J by 5 bases. Germline V lookup: CDR1 LGHNT, CDR2 FRNRAP. CDR3 region: CASGSPTGRRNNEQFF. The DNA for the CDR3 is TGTGCTAGTGGTTCGCCGACAGGGCGCCGTAACAATGAGCAGTTCTTC.

This rearrangement joins TRBV5-6 to TRBJ1-2, with TRBD1 identical over 7 bases. Unmatched junction bases numbered 15, after V lost 4 bases and J lost 3 bases. Germline V CDR1 and CDR2: SGHDT, YYEEEE. CDR3 size: 17 residues. The CDR3 reads CASSRTRDRRTYYGYTF. The CDR3 DNA follows: TGTGCCAGCAGCCGCACGCGGGACAGAAGAACCTACTATGGCTACACCTTC.

The chain employs TRBV30 and TRBJ2-7, with D possibly TRBD1 on 6 matching bases. CDR1 and CDR2 from the germline V gene are GTSNPN and SVGIG (reference sequence). V was clipped by 5 bases and J by 6 bases, with 20 bases between them. This CDR3 has 14 residues. The DNA for the CDR3 is TGTGCCTGGCAACAGGGCCTAGGGGTTCGCGAGCAGTACTTC. Its translation is CAWQQGLGVREQYF.

The V gene is TRBV20-1, the J gene TRBJ1-2; D is uncertain. The ends were cut back, 6 bases at V and 8 bases at J, with 13 bases in the middle. CDR1 and CDR2 (germline): DFQATT, SNEGSKA (reference sequence). The CDR3 totals 11 residues. DNA of the CDR3: TGCAGTGCCACCGCGGGGAGGGGCTACACCTTC. It codes for CSATAGRGYTF.

The chain combines TRBV6-1 with TRBJ1-5, with TRBD1 as a possible D gene (5 bases). Germline V gene sequence: CDR1 MNHNS, CDR2 SASEGT. The CDR3 extends over 15 amino acids. Trimming shortened V by 1 base and J by 6 bases, and 13 bases separated the two germline ends. The chain's CDR3 is CASSEVGEGSQPQHF. The CDR3 region has the DNA TGTGCCAGCAGTGAAGTGGGGGAGGGGAGTCAGCCCCAGCATTTT.

This clone has only one observation. The rearrangement joins TRBV30 to TRBJ1-2; D is unclear. Trimming took 5 bases from V and 0 from J, leaving 16 bases between them. CDR1 and CDR2 from the germline V gene are GTSNPN and SVGIG (reference sequence). The CDR3 length is 15 residues. The CDR3 region is CAWQKVGLANYGYTF. The DNA of the CDR3 is TGTGCCTGGCAAAAAGTCGGACTAGCTAACTATGGCTACACCTTC.

Here the CDR3 reads CASSEAHPPAGDADTQYF. The CDR3 DNA reads TGTGCCAGCAGTGAAGCGCATCCCCCAGCGGGAGACGCAGATACGCAGTATTTT. This sequence joins TRBV6-1 and TRBJ2-3; 8 bases align to TRBD2. The CDR3 is 18 amino acids. Germline CDR1 is MNHNS and CDR2 is SASEGT. J was trimmed by 4 bases and V by 0 bases; bases with no gene match: 12.

The J gene is TRBJ1-2, the V gene TRBV30, with 8 bases lining up with TRBD1. V was clipped by 7 bases and J by 5 bases; unmatched bases: 15. CDR3 length: 15 residues. Germline V gene data show CDR1 as GTSNPN and CDR2 as SVGIG (reference sequence). The CDR3 sequence is CASQSGQGFRYGYTF. The CDR3, as DNA: TGTGCCTCTCAATCAGGACAGGGATTCCGATATGGCTACACCTTC. Full variable domain (remainder filled in from reference TRBV30 and TRBJ1-2): SQTIHQWPATLVQPVGSPLSLECTVEGTSNPNLYWYRQAAGRGLQLLFYSVGIGQISSEVPQNLSASRPQDRQFILSSKKLLLSDSGFYLCASQSGQGFRYGYTFGSGTRLTVV.

V and J are TRBV5-1 and TRBJ2-7; D gene uncertain. CDR1 and CDR2 (germline): SGHRS, YFSETQ. CDR3 length: 11 residues. V dropped 2 bases and J dropped 3 bases, with 3 bases sitting between them. In nucleotides, the CDR3 is TGCGCCAGCAGCTTCAGCTACGAGCAGTACTTC. This codes for CASSFSYEQYF.

The rearrangement uses TRBV4-1 and TRBJ2-7; TRBD1 agrees at 10 bases. CDR3 length: 14 amino acids. V lost 3 bases, J lost 1 base, and 0 bases stayed unmatched. Germline V gene sequence: CDR1 MGHRA, CDR2 YSYEKL. In DNA, the CDR3 is TGCGCCAGCAGCCAGGGACAGGGGTCCTACGAGCAGTACTTC. Its protein product is CASSQGQGSYEQYF.

This clone was recorded a few times. V usage is TRBV30 and J usage is TRBJ1-1; D uncertain. CDR1 and CDR2 (germline): GTSNPN, SVGIG (reference sequence). The CDR3 loop spans 12 amino acids. The V and J ends lost 1 base and 1 base respectively, with 4 bases between them. The CDR3 loop reads CAWSAWNTEAFF. CDR3 DNA sequence: TGTGCCTGGAGTGCCTGGAACACTGAAGCTTTCTTT.

This clone came up a few times. One end of the junction varies from germline; a read error may be responsible. The chain recombines TRBV6-1 with TRBJ2-6; 7 nucleotides agree with TRBD1. The germline gives CDR1 MNHNS, CDR2 SASEGT. This CDR3 region has 19 residues. In DNA, the CDR3 is TGTGCCAGCAGTGAACTAGAAGGGACAGTTAGCTCTGGGGCCAACGGCCTGACTTTC. Residues: CASSELEGTVSSGANGLTF.

This rearrangement joins TRBV28 to TRBJ2-1; TRBD2 matches at 7 bases. V dropped 8 bases and J dropped 2; count of bases not matched to a gene: 18. There are 18 residues in the CDR3. CDR1 and CDR2 from the germline V gene are MDHEN and SYDVKM. CDR3 nucleotides: TGTGCCAGCGGGGGGGGGACTGGCGGGAGCAGCCCCTACAATGAGCAGTTCTTC. It codes for CASGGGTGGSSPYNEQFF.

The rearrangement joins TRBV4-1 to TRBJ2-7; 10 positions match TRBD1. CDR1 and CDR2 from the germline V gene are MGHRA and YSYEKL. This CDR3 is built from 16 residues. Unmatched junction bases numbered 6, after V lost 3 bases and J lost 1 base. CDR3 protein: CASSQRDRGQSYEQYF. The DNA for the CDR3 is TGCGCCAGCAGCCAGCGCGACAGGGGGCAGTCCTACGAGCAGTACTTC.

CDR3 in DNA: TGCGCCAGCAGCCAAGTACAGGGGAACACTGAAGCTTTCTTT. It is translated as CASSQVQGNTEAFF. V is TRBV4-3 and J is TRBJ1-1; D might be TRBD1 (6 bases). With 1 base removed from V and 1 base from J, the gap between germline ends came to 7 bases. CDR3 length: 14 residues. Germline CDR1 reads LGHNA; CDR2 reads YSLEER.

The V call is TRBV7-9, the J call TRBJ1-1; TRBD1 agrees at 7 bases. The CDR3 is 14 amino acids. The germline gives CDR1 SEHNR, CDR2 FQNEAQ (reference sequence). V dropped 3 bases and J dropped 1; count of bases not matched to a gene: 2. The CDR3 DNA reads as TGTGCCAGCAGCTTTCAGGGGGGGAACACTGAAGCTTTCTTT. This sequence encodes CASSFQGGNTEAFF.

The chain links TRBV28 to TRBJ1-1; D may be TRBD1 (5 bases). The V gene's germline CDR1 is MDHEN and CDR2 SYDVKM. Trimming removed 3 bases from V and 4 bases from J, with 18 bases in between. The CDR3 covers 16 residues. CDR3 in amino acids: CASSFIIAAGPTEAFF. DNA of the CDR3: TGTGCCAGCAGTTTTATTATAGCGGCAGGGCCCACTGAAGCTTTCTTT.

The chain carries TRBV27 and TRBJ1-1, with 12 bases lining up with TRBD1. The CDR3 is made up of 12 amino acids. From germline, CDR1 is MNHEY and CDR2 SMNVEV (reference sequence). The ends lost 8 bases at V and 10 bases at J; junction bases unmatched: 5. The CDR3 here is CASRGTGGLAFF. CDR3 bases: TGTGCCAGCCGTGGGACAGGGGGCTTAGCTTTCTTT.

This chain links TRBV5-6 with TRBJ2-2; 10 positions agree with TRBD1. CDR1 is SGHDT and CDR2 is YYEEEE in the germline V gene. The CDR3 has 16 residues. V lost 3 bases, J lost 4 bases, and 6 bases stayed unmatched. As DNA, the CDR3 is TGTGCCAGCAGCTGGGGGACAGGGGTACGCACCGGGGAGCTGTTTTTT. This translates into CASSWGTGVRTGELFF.

The J gene is TRBJ2-5, the V gene TRBV27, with TRBD1 matching over 8 bases. In germline, CDR1 is MNHEY, CDR2 SMNVEV (reference sequence). The junction had 3 bases not matched to a gene; V was cut back by 4 bases and J by 2 bases. The CDR3 loop spans 14 amino acids. The CDR3 sequence is CASSYDRGQETQYF. For the CDR3, the DNA is TGTGCCAGCAGTTATGACAGGGGTCAAGAGACCCAGTACTTC.

This sequence joins TRBV25-1 and TRBJ1-2, with unresolved D. The ends were cut back, 1 base at V and 0 bases at J, with 6 bases in the middle. Per the germline V gene, CDR1 is MGHDK and CDR2 is SYGVNS. The CDR3 has 14 amino acids. This CDR3 reads CASSESGPNYGYTF. CDR3 in DNA: TGTGCCAGCAGTGAATCAGGCCCTAACTATGGCTACACCTTC.

This clone turned up a few times. The chain uses TRBV5-1 and TRBJ2-7, with TRBD1 matching over 9 bases. Germline CDR1 reads SGHRS; CDR2 reads YFSETQ. V lost 4 bases to trimming and J lost 0 bases; unmatched junction nucleotides: 5. The CDR3 extends over 15 amino acids. The CDR3 loop is CASSPDRGSSYEQYF. As DNA, the CDR3 is TGCGCCAGCAGCCCCGACAGGGGGAGCTCCTACGAGCAGTACTTC.

The J gene is TRBJ2-2, the V gene TRBV25-1; 9 bases match TRBD1. This CDR3 contains 16 residues. Germline V gene lookup returns CDR1 MGHDK and CDR2 SYGVNS. V lost 0 bases and J lost 7; bases outside the gene matches: 6. CDR3 coding DNA: TGTGCCAGCAGTGAATATGGGGGACAGGGTGGCGGGGAGCTGTTTTTT. Amino acids: CASSEYGGQGGGELFF.